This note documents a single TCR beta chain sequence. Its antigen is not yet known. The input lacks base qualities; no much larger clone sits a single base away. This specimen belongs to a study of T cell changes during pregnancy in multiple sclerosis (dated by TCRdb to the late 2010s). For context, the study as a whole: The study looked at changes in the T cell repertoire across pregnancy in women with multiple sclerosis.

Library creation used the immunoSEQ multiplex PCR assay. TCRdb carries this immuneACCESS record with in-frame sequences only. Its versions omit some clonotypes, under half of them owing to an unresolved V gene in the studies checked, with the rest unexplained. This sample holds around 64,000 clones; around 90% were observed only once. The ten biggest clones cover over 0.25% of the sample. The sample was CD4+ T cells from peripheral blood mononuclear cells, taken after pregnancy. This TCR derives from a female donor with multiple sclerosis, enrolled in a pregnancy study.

The CDR3 corresponds to CASSLEAGLSTDTQYF. The nucleotides are TGTGCCAGCAGCTTAGAGGCGGGGCTGAGCACAGATACGCAGTATTTT. Rearrangement joined TRBV7-3 to TRBJ2-3; tentative D gene TRBD2, with 6 bases matching. V is cut by 2 bases and J by 0 bases, and the space between the germline ends is 12 bases. Sequences SGHTA (CDR1) and FQGTGA (CDR2) are obtained from the germline V gene. From the cysteine up to the phenylalanine, the CDR3 has a length of 16 residues. The DNA shown is the 48-base CDR3, in frame from base 1.